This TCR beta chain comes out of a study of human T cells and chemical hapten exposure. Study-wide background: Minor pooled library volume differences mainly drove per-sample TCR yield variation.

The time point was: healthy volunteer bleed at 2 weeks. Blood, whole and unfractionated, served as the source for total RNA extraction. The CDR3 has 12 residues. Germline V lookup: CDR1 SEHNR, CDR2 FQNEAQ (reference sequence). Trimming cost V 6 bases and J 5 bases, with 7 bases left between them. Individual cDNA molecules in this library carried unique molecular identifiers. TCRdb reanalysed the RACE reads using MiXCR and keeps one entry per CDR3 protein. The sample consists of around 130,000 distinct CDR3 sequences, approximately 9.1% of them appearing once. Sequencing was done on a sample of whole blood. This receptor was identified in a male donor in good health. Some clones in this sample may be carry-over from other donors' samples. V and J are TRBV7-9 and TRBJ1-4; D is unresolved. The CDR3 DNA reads TGTGCCAGCAGGCACAAGAATGAAAAACTGTTTTTT. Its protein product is CASRHKNEKLFF.